The present entry profiles one TCR beta chain with its context. The antigen is not known. The CDR3 loop spans 13 amino acids. The germline CDR1 and CDR2 sequences are SEHNR and FQNEAQ (reference sequence). V gave up 5 bases and J gave up 8 bases; unmatched junction bases: 7. The data stem from a study of cytomegalovirus exposure and HLA in healthy donors. Study results and caveats: The authors confirmed in vitro that a few CMV-associated chains were specific for CMV antigens. Cytomegalovirus association was assigned to about 180 TCR beta chains. In a later analysis, the majority of CMV-associated beta chains seemingly showed HLA restriction.

PCR primers comprised 60 Vbeta and 13 Jbeta primers. TCRdb's copy holds only in-frame clones and misses some; the assay was immunoSEQ multiplex PCR. The table has under 120,000 clones, around 80% seen once; the top ten hold roughly 5.6%. The sample taken for sequencing was PBMCs. The chain couples TRBV7-9 to TRBJ1-2; 8 nucleotides align to TRBD1. The TCR sequence derives from a female donor in good health and CMV-seropositive. For the CDR3, the DNA is TGTGCCAGCAGCCCAGGACAGGGACGGGGCTACACCTTC. It codes for CASSPGQGRGYTF.